This TCR beta chain was observed in a study of post-analysis software for immune sequencing data. Study-wide points: When the samples were clustered directly with F measure, those that had been prepared in the same batch showed strong co-clustering.

Libraries were made from TCR beta cDNA, and they carried unique molecular identifiers. TCRdb re-called the PCR reads through MiXCR, storing one row per CDR3 protein. The data contain 600,000 to 700,000 distinct CDR3 sequences, around 60% of them singletons. As to this clonotype: Its antigen remains unidentified.

What was sequenced was blood. The TCR comes from a girl aged 2 to 10 with multiple sclerosis.

The CDR3 DNA is TGTGCCAGCAGTCCCCCCCGGCTAGCGGGAGAGACCTACGAGCAGTACTTC. As protein: CASSPPRLAGETYEQYF. V usage is TRBV27 and J usage is TRBJ2-7, with 10 bases identical to TRBD2. This CDR3 comprises 17 residues. With V trimmed by 5 bases and J by 2 bases, 12 bases remained unmatched. The germline V gene has CDR1 MNHEY and CDR2 SMNVEV (reference sequence).